This TCR beta chain was documented in a study of cytomegalovirus exposure and HLA in healthy donors. Notes on the study in general: Association of a missense DCLRE1C variant with TCR beta V- and J-gene trimming was reported in a later analysis. As confirmed in vitro, a few CMV-associated chains were specific for CMV antigens. Immune exposure was documented only through CMV serostatus.

The PCR had 60 Vbeta and 13 Jbeta primers. Measured with immunoSEQ multiplex PCR; TCRdb has only the in-frame clones, and not every one. The sample has over 110,000 clones, roughly 79% seen once; the top ten hold just under 1%. In regard to this clone: Its antigen remains unidentified.

The V gene's germline CDR1 is MGHRA and CDR2 YSYEKL. This CDR3 is 16 amino acids long. Trimming shortened V by 1 base and J by 4 bases, and 16 bases separated the two germline ends. V is TRBV4-1 and J is TRBJ1-2; a possible D gene is TRBD1 (6 bases). The sequenced material came from PBMCs. This receptor was identified in a man aged 18-30 years in good health and CMV-seronegative. The CDR3 nucleotides read TGCGCCAGCAGCCAAGGGACAGCCTCGAGGAGCTATGGCTACACCTTC. It yields the protein CASSQGTASRSYGYTF.